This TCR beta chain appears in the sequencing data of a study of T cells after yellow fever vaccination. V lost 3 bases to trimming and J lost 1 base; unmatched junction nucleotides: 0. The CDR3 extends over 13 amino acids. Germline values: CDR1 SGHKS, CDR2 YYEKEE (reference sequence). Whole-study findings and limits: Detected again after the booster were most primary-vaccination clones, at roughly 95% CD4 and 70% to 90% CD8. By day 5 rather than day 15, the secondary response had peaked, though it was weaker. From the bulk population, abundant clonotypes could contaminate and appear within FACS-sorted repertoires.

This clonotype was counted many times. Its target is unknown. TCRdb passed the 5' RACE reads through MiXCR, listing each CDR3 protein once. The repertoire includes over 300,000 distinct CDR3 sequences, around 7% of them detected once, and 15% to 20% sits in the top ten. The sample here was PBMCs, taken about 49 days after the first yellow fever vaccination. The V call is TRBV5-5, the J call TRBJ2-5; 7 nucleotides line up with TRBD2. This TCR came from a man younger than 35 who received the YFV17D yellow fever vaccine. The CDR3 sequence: CASSWGGQETQYF. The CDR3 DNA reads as TGTGCCAGCAGCTGGGGGGGCCAAGAGACCCAGTACTTC.